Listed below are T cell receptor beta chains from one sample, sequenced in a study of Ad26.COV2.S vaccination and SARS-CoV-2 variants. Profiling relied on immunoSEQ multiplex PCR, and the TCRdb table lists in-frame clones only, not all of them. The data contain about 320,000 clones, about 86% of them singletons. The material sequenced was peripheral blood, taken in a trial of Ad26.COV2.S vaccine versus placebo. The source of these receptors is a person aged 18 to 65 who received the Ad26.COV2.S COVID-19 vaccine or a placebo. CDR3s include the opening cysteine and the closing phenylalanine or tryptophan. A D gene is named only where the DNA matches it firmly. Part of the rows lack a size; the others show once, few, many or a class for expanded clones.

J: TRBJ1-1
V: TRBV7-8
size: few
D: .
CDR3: CASSLDGGHPEAFF
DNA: TGTGCCAGCAGCTTAGATGGGGGGCATCCTGAAGCTTTCTTT

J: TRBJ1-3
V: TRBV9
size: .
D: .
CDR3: CASSVYDGSGNTIYF
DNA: TGTGCCAGCAGCGTATATGACGGCTCTGGAAACACCATATATTTT

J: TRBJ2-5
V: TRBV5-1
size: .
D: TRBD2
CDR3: CASSLGTSWEETQYF
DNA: TGCGCCAGCAGCTTGGGGACTAGCTGGGAAGAGACCCAGTACTTC

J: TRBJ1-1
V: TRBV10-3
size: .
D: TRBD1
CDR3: CAIRVGTDKTNTEAFF
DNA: TGTGCCATCAGGGTAGGGACAGATAAAACGAACACTGAAGCTTTCTTT

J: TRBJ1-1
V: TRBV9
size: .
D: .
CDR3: CASSVGHRANTEAFF
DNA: TGTGCCAGCAGCGTAGGGCACAGGGCGAACACTGAAGCTTTCTTT

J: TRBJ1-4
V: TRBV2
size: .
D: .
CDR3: CASSGLGRGYEEKLFF
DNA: TGTGCCAGCAGTGGCCTAGGACGGGGGTATGAAGAAAAACTGTTTTTT

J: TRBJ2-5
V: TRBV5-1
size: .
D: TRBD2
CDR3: CASSSGLRAAGDQETQYF
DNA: TGCGCCAGCAGCTCGGGACTCAGGGCCGCGGGGGACCAAGAGACCCAGTACTTC

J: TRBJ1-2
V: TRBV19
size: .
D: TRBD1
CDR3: CASSMEQGMIGYTF
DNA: TGTGCCAGTAGTATGGAACAGGGGATGATCGGCTACACCTTC

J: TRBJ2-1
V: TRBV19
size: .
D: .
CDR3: CASSMRGYNEQFF
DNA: TGTGCCAGTAGTATGCGAGGTTACAATGAGCAGTTCTTC

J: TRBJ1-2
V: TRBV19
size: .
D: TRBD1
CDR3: CASSTTDRVYGYTF
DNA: TGTGCCAGTAGTACTACGGACAGGGTCTATGGCTACACCTTC

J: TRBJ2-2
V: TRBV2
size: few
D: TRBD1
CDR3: CASSAIPISGGKGSGELFF
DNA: TGTGCCAGCAGTGCCATTCCCATTTCAGGGGGCAAAGGGTCCGGGGAGCTGTTTTTT

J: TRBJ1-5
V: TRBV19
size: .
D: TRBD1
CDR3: CASSIGGTGNQPQHF
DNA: TGTGCCAGTAGTATAGGAGGGACAGGGAATCAGCCCCAGCATTTT

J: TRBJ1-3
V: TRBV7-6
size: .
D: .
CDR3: CASSLGLGSDGNTIYF
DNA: TGTGCCAGCAGCCTGGGGTTAGGGAGCGATGGAAACACCATATATTTT

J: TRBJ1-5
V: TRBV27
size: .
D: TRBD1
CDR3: CASRPDRGHQPQHF
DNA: TGTGCCAGCAGACCGGACAGGGGGCATCAGCCCCAGCATTTT